This T cell receptor (beta chain) stems from a study of cytomegalovirus exposure and HLA in healthy donors. Whole-study context: Unique TCRs from HLA-typed donors, approximately 80 million of them, were held in an early data release. Study results and limitations: Earlier analysis found most TCR beta V segments productive about 90% or about 30% of the time. Cytomegalovirus association was listed for around 180 TCR beta chains. Reportedly, diagnosis of cytomegalovirus status by the classifier showed high specificity and sensitivity.

On this clone: Antigen: not known.

CDR3 length: 16 residues. Germline assignment: CDR1 SGHRS and CDR2 YFSETQ. Trimming removed 3 bases at V and 0 bases at J, with 15 bases between. The PCR used 60 Vbeta and 13 Jbeta primers. Profiling relied on immunoSEQ multiplex PCR, and the TCRdb table lists in-frame clones only, not all of them. The sample lists roughly 150,000 clones, 70% to 85% occurring once. The sequence came from a male donor in good health and CMV-seronegative. Material: PBMCs. The rearrangement uses TRBV5-1 and TRBJ1-2, with D tentatively TRBD1 (5 bases). The DNA for the CDR3 is TGCGCCAGCAGCTGGGGGGGGGTTGAGACTAACTATGGCTACACCTTC. Translation gives CASSWGGVETNYGYTF.